This T cell receptor beta chain was sequenced in a study of shared clonotypes between healthy human individuals. Repertoires were generated with immunoSEQ multiplex PCR, while TCRdb's copy carries only in-frame clones and drops some. This table holds around 2,000,000 clones, about 93% found once. Naive CD8 cells lacked CD45RO, underwent positive selection for CCR7 and left out terminally differentiated effector memory CD45RA+ cells. Notes on this clone: Antigen specificity is unknown.

Study-level points and caveats: Against clonotypes common to all four donors, non-shared ones had lower generation probabilities. Among donors, clonotype sharing was expected to be affected by sequencing depth. Compared with memory subsets, naive subsets generally had larger estimated richness.

This CDR3 has 16 amino acids. The V gene lost 5 bases and the J gene lost 2 bases, with 15 bases spanning the gap. Germline loops: CDR1 MNHEY, CDR2 SMNVEV (reference sequence). This sequence was found in a man aged 18 to 29 in good health. Some clones in this sample may be carry-over from other donors' samples. Sample: naive CD8+ T cells from PBMCs. The genes are TRBV27 and TRBJ2-2; maybe TRBD2 (6 bases). CDR3 sequence: CASSPIKGLNTGELFF. DNA for the CDR3: TGTGCCAGCAGTCCAATCAAGGGACTTAACACCGGGGAGCTGTTTTTT.